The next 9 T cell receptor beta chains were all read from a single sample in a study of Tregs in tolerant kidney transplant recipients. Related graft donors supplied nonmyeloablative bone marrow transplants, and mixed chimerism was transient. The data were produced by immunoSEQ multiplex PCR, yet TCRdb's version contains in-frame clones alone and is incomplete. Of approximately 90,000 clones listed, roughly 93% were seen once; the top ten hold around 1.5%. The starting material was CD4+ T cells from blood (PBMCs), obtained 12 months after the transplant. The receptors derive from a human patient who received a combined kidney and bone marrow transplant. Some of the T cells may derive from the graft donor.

The CDR3 loop reads CASSETGGADTEAFF. CDR3 bases: TGTGCCAGCAGCGAGACAGGGGGCGCGGACACTGAAGCTTTCTTT. The chain couples TRBV21-1 to TRBJ1-1; TRBD1 is the table's D call, not checked against the DNA. TRBV21-1 is a pseudogene. The CDR3 is 15 residues long.

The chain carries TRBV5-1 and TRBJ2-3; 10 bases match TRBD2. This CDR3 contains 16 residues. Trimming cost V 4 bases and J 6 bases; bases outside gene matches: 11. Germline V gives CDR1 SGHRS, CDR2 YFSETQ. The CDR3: CASSKVSGGVRDTQYF. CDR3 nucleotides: TGCGCCAGCAGCAAAGTCAGCGGGGGGGTACGGGATACGCAGTATTTT.

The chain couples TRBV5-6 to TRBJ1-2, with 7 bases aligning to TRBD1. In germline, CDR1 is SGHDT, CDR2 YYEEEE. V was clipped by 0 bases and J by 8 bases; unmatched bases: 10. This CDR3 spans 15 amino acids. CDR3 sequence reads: CASSLDRGSPGGYTF. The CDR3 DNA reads TGTGCCAGCAGCTTGGACAGGGGCAGTCCGGGCGGCTACACCTTC. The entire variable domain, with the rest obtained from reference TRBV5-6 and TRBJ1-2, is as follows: DAGVTQSPTHLIKTRGQQVTLRCSPKSGHDTVSWYQQALGQGPQFIFQYYEEEERQRGNFPDRFSGHQFPNYSSELNVNALLLGDSALYLCASSLDRGSPGGYTFGSGTRLTVV.

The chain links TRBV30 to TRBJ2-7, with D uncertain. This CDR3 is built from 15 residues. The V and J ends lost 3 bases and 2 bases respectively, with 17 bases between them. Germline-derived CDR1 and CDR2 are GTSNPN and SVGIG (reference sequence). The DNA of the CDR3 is TGTGCCTGGAGCTACCTAAGACAAGTCACCTACGAGCAGTACTTC. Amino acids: CAWSYLRQVTYEQYF.

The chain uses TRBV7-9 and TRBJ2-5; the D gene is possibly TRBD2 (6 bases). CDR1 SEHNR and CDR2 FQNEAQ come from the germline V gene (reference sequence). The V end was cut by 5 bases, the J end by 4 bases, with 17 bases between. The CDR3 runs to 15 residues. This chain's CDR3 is CASSLSRGSTETQYF. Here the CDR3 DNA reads TGTGCCAGCAGCCTGTCACGGGGGAGCACAGAGACCCAGTACTTC.

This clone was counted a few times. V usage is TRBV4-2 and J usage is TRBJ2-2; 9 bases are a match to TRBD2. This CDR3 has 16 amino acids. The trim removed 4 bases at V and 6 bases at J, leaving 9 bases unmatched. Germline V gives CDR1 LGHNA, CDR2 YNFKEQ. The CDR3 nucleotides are TGTGCCAGCAGCCCGCCAGAGCGGGGGGTCTCCGGGGAGCTGTTTTTT. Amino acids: CASSPPERGVSGELFF.

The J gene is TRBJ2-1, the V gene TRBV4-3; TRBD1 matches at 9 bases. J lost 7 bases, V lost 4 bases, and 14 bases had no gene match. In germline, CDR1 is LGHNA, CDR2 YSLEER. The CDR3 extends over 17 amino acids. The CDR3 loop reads CASSLLGRDRELNEQFF. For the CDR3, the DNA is TGCGCCAGCAGCCTCCTGGGCCGGGACAGGGAATTAAATGAGCAGTTCTTC.

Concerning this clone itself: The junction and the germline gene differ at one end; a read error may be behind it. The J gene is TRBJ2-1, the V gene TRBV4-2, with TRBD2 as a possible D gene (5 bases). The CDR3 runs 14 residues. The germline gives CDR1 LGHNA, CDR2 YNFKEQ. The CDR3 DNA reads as TGTGCCAGCAGCCAAGAAAGTCTCCGAGGGAACCCACTCTTC. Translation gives CASSQESLRGNPLF.

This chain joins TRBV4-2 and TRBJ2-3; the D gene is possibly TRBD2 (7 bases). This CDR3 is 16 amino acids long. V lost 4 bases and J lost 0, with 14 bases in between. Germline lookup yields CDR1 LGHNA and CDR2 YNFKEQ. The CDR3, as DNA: TGTGCCAGCAGCCCCCCTGGGGGGGCTAGCACAGATACGCAGTATTTT. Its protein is CASSPPGGASTDTQYF.